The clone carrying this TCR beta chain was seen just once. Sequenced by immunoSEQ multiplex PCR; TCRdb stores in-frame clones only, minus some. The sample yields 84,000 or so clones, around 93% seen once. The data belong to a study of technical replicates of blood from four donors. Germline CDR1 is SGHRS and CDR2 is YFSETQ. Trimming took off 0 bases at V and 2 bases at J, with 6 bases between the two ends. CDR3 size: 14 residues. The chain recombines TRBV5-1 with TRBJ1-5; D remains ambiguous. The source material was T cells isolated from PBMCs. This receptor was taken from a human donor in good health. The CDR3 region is CASSLGRGNQPQHF. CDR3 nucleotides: TGCGCCAGCAGCTTGGGCCGGGGCAATCAGCCCCAGCATTTT.